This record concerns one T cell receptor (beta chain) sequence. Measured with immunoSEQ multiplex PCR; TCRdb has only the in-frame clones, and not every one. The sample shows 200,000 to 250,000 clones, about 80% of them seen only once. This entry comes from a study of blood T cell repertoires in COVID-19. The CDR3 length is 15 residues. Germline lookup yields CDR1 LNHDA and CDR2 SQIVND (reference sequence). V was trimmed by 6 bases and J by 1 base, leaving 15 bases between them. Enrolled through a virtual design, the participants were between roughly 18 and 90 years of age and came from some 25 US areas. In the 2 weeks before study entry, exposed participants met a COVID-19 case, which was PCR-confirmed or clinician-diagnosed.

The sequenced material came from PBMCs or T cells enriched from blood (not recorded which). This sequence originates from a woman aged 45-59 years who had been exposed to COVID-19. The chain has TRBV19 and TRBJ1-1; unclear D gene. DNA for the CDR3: TGTGCCAGTAGGACCCCCACGCGGGCGAACACTGAAGCTTTCTTT. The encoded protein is CASRTPTRANTEAFF.